This T cell receptor (beta chain) derives from a study of blood T cells in healthy people across ages. General study results and limits: CMV status of donors was not determined, possibly confounding expanded clonotype changes. Versus aged donors, long-lived donors had higher diversity and more naive CD4+ cells.

The V gene end was trimmed by 7 bases and the J gene end by 3 bases; junction bases not matched to a gene: 9. Germline V gene sequence: CDR1 MNHEY, CDR2 SVGEGT. The CDR3 is 15 amino acids. A sample-barcoded 5' primer and a J-beta primer mix were used in a second PCR of roughly 7 to 11 cycles. TCRdb re-derived calls from the 5' RACE reads in MiXCR, one entry per CDR3 protein. The sample contains roughly 930,000 distinct CDR3 sequences, 48% of which appear only once. Of note for this clonotype: Its antigen is currently unknown.

It was approximately 10 milliliters of peripheral blood that were drawn from each donor. The sequencing sample was made of blood. The chain uses TRBV6-2 or TRBV6-3 and TRBJ2-4, with 7 positions matching TRBD1. This sequence originates from a man aged 25 to 45 in good health. CDR3 DNA: TGTGCCAGCACCTTTGACAGGGTGGACAAAAACATTCAGTACTTC. Amino acid sequence: CASTFDRVDKNIQYF.